A selection of T cell receptor beta chains follows, all from one sample in a study of CD8 T cells in ankylosing spondylitis. MiXCR, applied by TCRdb to the 5' RACE reads, yields one record per CDR3 protein. The data hold under 150,000 distinct CDR3 sequences, with over 7% observed a single time. Sequenced: blood, either unsorted or a sorted T cell fraction (not recorded which). The receptors were gathered from a male donor with ankylosing spondylitis or in good health (not recorded which). The CDR3 runs from the conserved cysteine through the conserved F or W. D genes are given only for firm matches. Rows may omit the clone size; those that give it use once, few, many or a size class.

cdr3_nt: TGTGCCAGCAGCCGAAGGGTCAGGGGACTAGCGGGAAACACCGGGGAGCTGTTTTTT
cdr3_aa: CASSRRVRGLAGNTGELFF
v_call: TRBV3-1
clone_size: .
j_call: TRBJ2-2
d_call: TRBD2

cdr3_nt: TGTGCCAGCAGCCTCAGGGGGCGAGGGGAGACCCAGTACTTC
cdr3_aa: CASSLRGRGETQYF
v_call: TRBV3-1
clone_size: .
j_call: TRBJ2-5
d_call: TRBD1

cdr3_nt: TGTGCCAGCCATGGTGCAGGCGGCTACAATGAGCAGTTCTTC
cdr3_aa: CASHGAGGYNEQFF
v_call: TRBV11-1
clone_size: .
j_call: TRBJ2-1
d_call: .

cdr3_nt: TGTGCCAGCAGTTTTAGCGGGAGCTCTGGGGCCAACGGCCTGACTTTC
cdr3_aa: CASSFSGSSGANGLTF
v_call: TRBV12-3/TRBV12-4
clone_size: few
j_call: TRBJ2-6
d_call: TRBD2

cdr3_nt: TGCAGATTAAGCGGGGGCTCCTACAATGAGCAGTTCTTC
cdr3_aa: CRLSGGSYNEQFF
v_call: TRBV20-1
clone_size: few
j_call: TRBJ2-1
d_call: TRBD2

cdr3_nt: TGTGCCAGCAGCTTTCCGACGGGGGGCGCAACAGATACGCAGTATTTT
cdr3_aa: CASSFPTGGATDTQYF
v_call: TRBV7-9
clone_size: many
j_call: TRBJ2-3
d_call: .

cdr3_nt: TGCAGTGCTAGGCGTCTAGCGGGAGGGCCGGAGACCCAGTACTTC
cdr3_aa: CSARRLAGGPETQYF
v_call: TRBV20-1
clone_size: .
j_call: TRBJ2-5
d_call: TRBD2

cdr3_nt: TGTGCCAGCAGCGGGGGGACTCCTGAACATACGCAGTATTTT
cdr3_aa: CASSGGTPEHTQYF
v_call: TRBV9
clone_size: many
j_call: TRBJ2-3
d_call: .

cdr3_nt: TGTGCCAGCAGTTACTCGTTTTCTGGGGTAGCTCTAGCTCAAAACTACGAGCAGTACTTC
cdr3_aa: CASSYSFSGVALAQNYEQYF
v_call: TRBV6-2/TRBV6-3
clone_size: many
j_call: TRBJ2-7
d_call: .

cdr3_nt: TGTGCCAGCAGCTTGACGACTAGCTCCGTCGATGAGCAGTTCTTC
cdr3_aa: CASSLTTSSVDEQFF
v_call: TRBV11-2
clone_size: .
j_call: TRBJ2-1
d_call: TRBD2

cdr3_nt: TGTGCCAGCAGCCCCCTTTCTGGGATAGGACAGCCCCAGCATTTT
cdr3_aa: CASSPLSGIGQPQHF
v_call: TRBV7-8
clone_size: many
j_call: TRBJ1-5
d_call: .

cdr3_nt: TGTGCCAGCAGAAGTTTATCAGTTATCACTAACTCCTACAATGAGCAGTTCTTC
cdr3_aa: CASRSLSVITNSYNEQFF
v_call: TRBV28
clone_size: .
j_call: TRBJ2-1
d_call: .

cdr3_nt: TGCAGTGCTAGAGCTACGGGATATGAAGAGACCCAGTACTTC
cdr3_aa: CSARATGYEETQYF
v_call: TRBV20-1
clone_size: many
j_call: TRBJ2-5
d_call: .

cdr3_nt: TGTGCCACCAGTGCAGAATTCGTCTCCTATAATTCACCCCTCCACTTT
cdr3_aa: CATSAEFVSYNSPLHF
v_call: TRBV24-1
clone_size: many
j_call: TRBJ1-6
d_call: .